This T cell receptor beta chain appears in the sequencing data of a study of breast tumors, draining lymph nodes, adjacent tissues. TCRdb recomputed calls from the multiplex PCR reads with MiXCR, one row per CDR3 protein. Of about 230,000 distinct CDR3 sequences listed, about 30% are singletons. Study-level results: The lymph node origin of tumor T cells was framed as consistent with a hypothesis, not demonstrated.

Breast cancer patients provided tissue from their axillary draining lymph nodes. This clonotype was counted at least ten times. Its matching antigen is unknown. The sequenced sample consisted of axillary lymph node tissue. This receptor was taken from a female donor with breast cancer. Some clones in this sample may be carry-over from other donors' samples.

The CDR3 DNA is TGTGCCAGCTCACCACCGCGAGCTGGGGCCAACGTCCTGACTTTC. It specifies CASSPPRAGANVLTF. This chain connects TRBV18 to TRBJ2-6; D is uncertain. CDR3 length: 15 amino acids. Germline V gene sequence: CDR1 KGHSH, CDR2 LQKENI. Trimming removed 0 bases at V and 2 bases at J, with 5 bases between.